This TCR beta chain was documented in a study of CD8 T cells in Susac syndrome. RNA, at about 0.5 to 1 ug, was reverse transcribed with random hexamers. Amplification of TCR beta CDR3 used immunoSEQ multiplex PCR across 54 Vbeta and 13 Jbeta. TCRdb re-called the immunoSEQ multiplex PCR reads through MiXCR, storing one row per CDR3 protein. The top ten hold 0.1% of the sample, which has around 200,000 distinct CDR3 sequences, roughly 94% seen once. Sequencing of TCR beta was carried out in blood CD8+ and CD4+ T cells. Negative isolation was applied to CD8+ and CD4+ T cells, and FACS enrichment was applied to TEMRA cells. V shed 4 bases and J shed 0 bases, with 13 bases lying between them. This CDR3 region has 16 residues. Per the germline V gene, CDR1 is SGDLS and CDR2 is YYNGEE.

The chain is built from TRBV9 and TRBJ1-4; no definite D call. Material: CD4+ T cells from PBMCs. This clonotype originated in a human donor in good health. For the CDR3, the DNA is TGTGCCAGCAGCCGCGGGCCCAGTGCAACTAATGAAAAACTGTTTTTT. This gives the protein CASSRGPSATNEKLFF.